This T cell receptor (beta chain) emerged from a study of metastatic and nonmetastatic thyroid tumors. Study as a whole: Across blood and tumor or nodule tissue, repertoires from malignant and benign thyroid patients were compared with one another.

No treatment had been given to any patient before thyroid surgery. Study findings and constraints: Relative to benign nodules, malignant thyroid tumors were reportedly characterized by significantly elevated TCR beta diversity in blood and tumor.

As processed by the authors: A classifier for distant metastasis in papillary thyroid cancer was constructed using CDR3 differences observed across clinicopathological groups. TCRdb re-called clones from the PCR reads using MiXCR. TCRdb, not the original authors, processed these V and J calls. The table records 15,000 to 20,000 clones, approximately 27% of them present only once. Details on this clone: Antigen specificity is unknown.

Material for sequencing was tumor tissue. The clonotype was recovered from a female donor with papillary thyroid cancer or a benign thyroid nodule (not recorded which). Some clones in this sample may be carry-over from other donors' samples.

The CDR3 nucleotides read TGTGCCAGTAGTACGGGACAGGGGGGCTACGAGCAGTACTTC. Amino acids: CASSTGQGGYEQYF. This rearrangement joins TRBV19 to TRBJ2-7; 11 positions agree with TRBD1. CDR1 is LNHDA, CDR2 SQIVND, per germline (reference sequence). There are 14 residues in the CDR3. V was clipped by 4 bases and J by 3 bases; unmatched bases: 2. Supplemented by reference TRBV19 and TRBJ2-7, the full variable domain reads DGGITQSPKYLFRKEGQNVTLSCEQNLNHDAMYWYRQDPGQGLRLIYYSQIVNDFQKGDIAEGYSVSREKKESFPLTVTSAQKNPTAFYLCASSTGQGGYEQYFGPGTRLTVT.